The T cell receptor (beta chain) described here comes from a study of blood T cell repertoires in COVID-19. On the study more broadly: Acute and convalescent COVID-19 samples came from the United States, Italy and Spain. Sources were T cells, B-cell-depleted T cells, or PBMCs; the material itself was cDNA or gDNA.

In the authors' workflow: Reference gene primer amplification in the assay estimated nucleated cell counts. Here immunoSEQ multiplex PCR was the method, and the copy in TCRdb shows in-frame clones only, minus some. V, J and clone size are those of that table, while D and trimming were read from the DNA. The sample has fewer than 250,000 clones; about 87% are singletons. This CDR3 has 16 residues. In germline, CDR1 is MNHNY, CDR2 SVGAGI (reference sequence). The germline V and J ends were trimmed by 6 bases and 5 bases, with 22 bases remaining between them. The origin of this receptor is a man between 60 and 70 years old with acute or convalescent COVID-19. The chain recombines TRBV6-6 with TRBJ1-1, with D unresolved. Specimen: peripheral blood. The CDR3 reads CASSPRKQPRTTEAFF. The DNA for the CDR3 is TGTGCCAGCAGCCCTCGGAAACAGCCTCGAACGACTGAAGCTTTCTTT.